This T cell receptor (beta chain) came from a study of T cells in Graves' hyperthyroidism and ophthalmopathy. The study, taken as a whole, reports: From stable hyperthyroidism, ophthalmopathy was separated by a 13 V-J model. Blood held most thyroid clonotypes expanded above 0.001 frequency.

This clonotype was counted many times. The antigen is not known. Amplified regions were TCR beta CDR3 sequences from RNA transcripts. Primed by the HTBI set, a first-round RT-PCR was run on the TCR CDR3. One entry per CDR3 protein results from TCRdb running MiXCR on the multiplex PCR reads. This table holds around 400,000 distinct CDR3 sequences, around 15% found once. Trimming pared 4 bases from V and 3 bases from J, leaving 7 bases between. The CDR3 is made up of 12 amino acids. Germline CDR1 and CDR2: ENHRY and SYGVKD. A roughly 9.1 ml volume of fresh peripheral blood provided the PBMCs. The sequencing input was blood. The chain carries TRBV10-3 and TRBJ2-7, with no clear D. The sequence was obtained from a woman in her fifties or sixties with Graves' ophthalmopathy. The CDR3: CAISAMDYEQYF. The CDR3 nucleotides are TGTGCCATCAGTGCCATGGACTACGAGCAGTACTTC.